The next 20 T cell receptor beta chains were all read from a single sample in a study of blood T cell repertoires in COVID-19. Assay: immunoSEQ multiplex PCR; the TCRdb copy retains only in-frame clones and omits some. The profile covers 300,000 to 400,000 clones, with 65% to 90% appearing a single time and about 7.6% taken by the ten largest. The material sequenced was peripheral blood. These receptors came from a woman aged 60-75 years with COVID-19, enrolled during active disease.

The J gene is TRBJ1-6, the V gene TRBV12-3 or TRBV12-4, with D perhaps TRBD1 (5 bases). The CDR3 has 13 amino acids. V shed 8 bases and J shed 3 bases, with 8 bases lying between them. This CDR3 reads CASQGYYNSPLHF. CDR3 sequence (DNA): TGTGCCAGCCAGGGCTACTATAATTCACCCCTCCACTTT.

The rearrangement joins TRBV7-3 to TRBJ2-1; D unresolved. Germline V gives CDR1 SGHTA, CDR2 FQGTGA. Trimming left V 5 bases short and J 6 bases short, with 8 bases between. The CDR3 sequence is 12 residues long. CDR3 sequence reads: CASSPTGNEQFF. The CDR3 coding sequence is TGTGCCAGCAGCCCGACGGGCAATGAGCAGTTCTTC.

The chain combines TRBV7-3 with TRBJ1-2; no firm D call. CDR1 SGHTA and CDR2 FQGTGA come from the germline V gene. V lost 5 bases and J lost 5, with 18 bases in between. The CDR3 consists of 15 residues. The CDR3 DNA is TGTGCCAGCAGCCCAGGTCCAGAACAGCAATATGGCTACACCTTC. Translated, it gives CASSPGPEQQYGYTF.

The chain employs TRBV21-1 and TRBJ2-7; the D call TRBD2 from the table was never checked on the DNA. TRBV21-1 corresponds to a pseudogene. The CDR3 is 12 amino acids. The CDR3 nucleotides read TGTGCCAGCAGCAACCCCCGCTACGAGCAGTACTTC. This encodes CASSNPRYEQYF.

The gene calls are TRBV5-1 and TRBJ1-2, with D perhaps TRBD1 (5 bases). The V end was cut by 0 bases, the J end by 4 bases, with 7 bases between. From germline, CDR1 is SGHRS and CDR2 YFSETQ. The CDR3 has 13 residues. In nucleotides, the CDR3 is TGCGCCAGCAGCTTGGGCGGGGCCTATGGCTACACCTTC. Protein product: CASSLGGAYGYTF.

This chain joins TRBV11-3 and TRBJ2-7; 7 bases map to TRBD1. Per germline, CDR1 SGHNT and CDR2 YENEEA. The CDR3 spans 15 residues. V lost 2 bases, J lost 4 bases, and 8 bases stayed unmatched. CDR3 protein: CASSLYLQGEYEQYF. CDR3 DNA: TGTGCCAGCAGCTTATATCTCCAGGGGGAATACGAGCAGTACTTC.

Remarks on this clone: At one end the junction does not follow the germline gene, possibly because of a read error. This sequence joins TRBV6-5 and TRBJ2-3; 9 nucleotides align to TRBD1. Germline-derived CDR1 and CDR2 are MNHEY and SVGAGI. The CDR3 runs 11 residues. The CDR3 nucleotides are TGTGCCAGCAGTCCCGGGACAGGGAGGCATTTT. As protein: CASSPGTGRHF.

This clone showed up just once. The chain links TRBV6-5 to TRBJ1-1; the D gene is possibly TRBD1 (5 bases). V was cut by 0 bases and J by 3 bases, with 8 bases left in between. Germline V CDR1 and CDR2: MNHEY, SVGAGI. This CDR3 is 14 amino acids long. CDR3 loop: CASSYSGGDTEAFF. The CDR3 DNA reads TGTGCCAGCAGTTACTCGGGAGGGGACACTGAAGCTTTCTTT.

The chain employs TRBV9 and TRBJ2-7; D unresolved. Deletions cut 4 bases from V and 4 bases from J, with 9 bases between. The CDR3 contains 12 residues. CDR1 is SGDLS and CDR2 is YYNGEE in the germline V gene. CDR3 DNA sequence: TGTGCCAGCAGCCCTGAGTCGTACGAGCAGTACTTC. Encoded protein: CASSPESYEQYF.

This clone has just one count. The rearrangement joins TRBV5-1 to TRBJ1-1, with a tentative D call TRBD1 (5 bases). V dropped 6 bases and J dropped 3 bases, with 15 bases sitting between them. Germline V gene lookup returns CDR1 SGHRS and CDR2 YFSETQ. The CDR3 totals 14 residues. The CDR3 loop reads CASMGSGGDTEAFF. The CDR3 region has the DNA TGCGCCAGCATGGGTTCAGGAGGGGACACTGAAGCTTTCTTT.

This CDR3 is CASSPIGLSSGNTIYF. The CDR3 coding sequence is TGTGCCAGCAGCCCGATCGGACTCAGCTCTGGAAACACCATATATTTT. J is TRBJ1-3 and V is TRBV7-9, with D unresolved. V lost 5 bases and J 0 bases, leaving 14 bases between the germline ends. This CDR3 contains 16 residues. Germline assignment: CDR1 SEHNR and CDR2 FQNEAQ (reference sequence).

The chain combines TRBV2 with TRBJ1-2; weak D call: TRBD1 (5 bases). The CDR3 has 15 amino acids. Trimming left V 6 bases short and J 6 bases short, with 20 bases between. Germline values: CDR1 SNHLY, CDR2 FYNNEI. The CDR3 DNA reads TGTGCCAGCAGCCAGAACCAGGGCGGACTAAATGGCTACACCTTC. Translated: CASSQNQGGLNGYTF.

The chain recombines TRBV3-1 (or the pseudogene TRBV3-2) with TRBJ2-3; possible D gene TRBD2, 7 bases. The germline V gene has CDR1 LGHDT and CDR2 YNNKEL (reference sequence). The CDR3 length is 16 residues. V was pared by 4 bases and J by 1 base, with 15 bases between. The chain's CDR3 is CASSPSGTKGTDTQYF. CDR3 DNA: TGTGCCAGCAGCCCCAGCGGGACAAAGGGCACAGATACGCAGTATTTT.

The chain joins TRBV27 to TRBJ1-4; the D gene is possibly TRBD1 (5 bases). The CDR3 runs to 17 residues. V was cut by 3 bases and J by 0 bases, with 14 bases left in between. Germline-derived CDR1 and CDR2 are MNHEY and SMNVEV (reference sequence). The CDR3 here is CASSLVGHGATNEKLFF. The CDR3 DNA is TGTGCCAGCAGTTTGGTCGGACACGGAGCAACTAATGAAAAACTGTTTTTT.

The chain links TRBV9 to TRBJ1-1; TRBD1 aligns across 7 bases. The V gene's germline CDR1 is SGDLS and CDR2 YYNGEE. The CDR3 spans 18 residues. V shed 3 bases, J shed 1 base, and the junction held 15 bases outside the gene matches. CDR3 nucleotides: TGTGCCAGCAGCGAGAGGGGGCTACTGGGGTGGGAGAACACTGAAGCTTTCTTT. It yields the protein CASSERGLLGWENTEAFF.

In this sample, this clone turned up a few times. The CDR3 bases are TGTGCCAGCAGCCAACGCGGGGGCCTTAACTATGGCTACACCTTC. It is translated as CASSQRGGLNYGYTF. This chain links TRBV14 with TRBJ1-2, with D possibly matching TRBD1 (6 bases). V was clipped by 2 bases and J by 1 base, with 11 bases between them. CDR1 and CDR2 (germline): SGHDN, FVKESK. CDR3 size: 15 residues.

The chain joins TRBV4-1 to TRBJ1-2; D is unclear. This CDR3 is 15 amino acids long. The germline V gene has CDR1 MGHRA and CDR2 YSYEKL. V was clipped by 0 bases and J by 5 bases, with 13 bases between them. The CDR3 reads CASSQDRIDPYGYTF. CDR3 DNA: TGCGCCAGCAGCCAAGATCGAATAGATCCTTATGGCTACACCTTC.

This clone was counted between two and nine times. This chain joins TRBV19 and TRBJ1-3; TRBD1 might be the D (6 bases). This CDR3 contains 14 residues. The germline CDR1 and CDR2 sequences are LNHDA and SQIVND (reference sequence). Trimming took off 7 bases at V and 4 bases at J, with 14 bases between the two ends. For the CDR3, the DNA is TGTGCCAGTACGCGCGGGGGCGCGGGAAACACCATATATTTT. Protein sequence: CASTRGGAGNTIYF.

The V and J genes are TRBV7-2 and TRBJ1-3, with TRBD1 matching over 7 bases. After removal of 5 bases from V and 4 bases from J, the junction contained 14 bases not matched to a gene. The CDR3 loop spans 17 amino acids. Germline CDR1 and CDR2: SGHTA and FQGNSA. The CDR3 loop reads CASSGRQGSLYGNTIYF. CDR3 coding DNA: TGTGCCAGCAGCGGGAGACAGGGAAGCTTGTACGGAAACACCATATATTTT.

The rearrangement links TRBV6-2 or TRBV6-3 to TRBJ2-7; 7 bases map to TRBD1. This CDR3 has 12 amino acids. The V gene end was trimmed by 5 bases and the J gene end by 6 bases; junction bases not matched to a gene: 4. Germline V gene sequence: CDR1 MNHEY, CDR2 SVGEGT. The CDR3 sequence is CASSRQGIEQYF. For the CDR3, the DNA is TGTGCCAGCAGTAGACAGGGTATCGAGCAGTACTTC.